This T cell receptor (beta chain) was sequenced in a study of blood T cell repertoires in COVID-19. The overall study: Both acute and convalescent COVID-19 samples were obtained from the United States, Italy and Spain.

The CDR3 consists of 16 residues. Germline trimming cut 1 base from V and 4 bases from J; bases unmatched to any gene: 7. CDR1 is LNHNV and CDR2 is YYDKDF in the germline V gene (reference sequence). Repertoires were generated with immunoSEQ multiplex PCR, while TCRdb's copy carries only in-frame clones and drops some. The table lists 200,000 to 250,000 clones, roughly 84% of them singletons. This sequence was found in a human donor in a cohort sampled during active COVID-19. The chain combines TRBV15 with TRBJ2-7, with 10 bases aligning to TRBD2. Sequencing was performed on peripheral blood. The CDR3 region is CATSRVLAGAEYEQYF. The CDR3 coding sequence is TGTGCCACCAGCAGAGTCCTAGCGGGAGCTGAATACGAGCAGTACTTC.